Below are 25 T cell receptor beta chains sequenced from a single sample in a study of cytomegalovirus exposure and HLA in healthy donors. The PCR used 60 Vbeta and 13 Jbeta primers. Measured with immunoSEQ multiplex PCR; TCRdb has only the in-frame clones, and not every one. This sample yields a few hundred thousand clones, of which 75% are seen a single time; under 2% belongs to the top ten. Sequencing was done on a sample of PBMCs. These receptors all come from a woman aged 25-40 years in good health and CMV-seronegative.

This clone has a handful of counts. V and J are TRBV6-6 and TRBJ2-1; the D gene is possibly TRBD2 (5 bases). CDR1 is MNHNY, CDR2 SVGAGI, per germline (reference sequence). The CDR3 spans 11 residues. V was pared by 6 bases and J by 12 bases, with 12 bases between. The CDR3 DNA sequence: TGTGCCAGCAGGACGGGGATAAGGCAGTTCTTC. As protein: CASRTGIRQFF.

This clone was observed once. The junction does not match germline at one end; this may be a read error. The chain uses TRBV5-1 and TRBJ1-2, with 8 bases identical to TRBD1. CDR1 is SGHRS and CDR2 is YFSETQ in the germline V gene. This CDR3 has 13 residues. The CDR3: CASSLEFTGGLLF. The CDR3 coding sequence is TGCGCCAGCAGCTTGGAATTTACAGGGGGGCTTCTCTTC. Full variable domain (rest looked up from reference TRBV5-1 and TRBJ1-2): KAGVTQTPRYLIKTRGQQVTLSCSPISGHRSVSWYQQTPGQGLQFLFEYFSETQRNKGNFPGRFSGRQFSNSRSEMNVSTLELGDSALYLCASSLEFTGGLLFGSGTRLTVV.

CDR3 in amino acids: CSVPPGEGRNYGYTF. CDR3 bases: TGCAGCGTCCCCCCGGGGGAGGGGAGAAACTATGGCTACACCTTC. V gene TRBV29-1 combines with J gene TRBJ1-2; the D gene is possibly TRBD1 (5 bases). The V and J ends lost 6 bases and 2 bases respectively, with 19 bases between them. The CDR3 runs to 15 residues. Germline CDR1 is SQVTM and CDR2 is ANQGSEA.

The chain carries TRBV29-1 and TRBJ2-7; 8 bases align to TRBD1. This CDR3 comprises 13 residues. V dropped 5 bases and J dropped 0; count of bases not matched to a gene: 3. CDR1 is SQVTM, CDR2 ANQGSEA, per germline. This CDR3 is CSVLDRGSYEQYF. The CDR3 DNA reads as TGCAGCGTTTTAGACAGGGGCTCCTACGAGCAGTACTTC.

The chain carries TRBV6-1 and TRBJ1-5, with 7 bases that match TRBD1. This CDR3 is 14 amino acids long. Germline CDR1 reads MNHNS; CDR2 reads SASEGT. Trimming cost V 2 bases and J 4 bases; bases outside gene matches: 2. The CDR3 region is CASSEQGENQPQHF. CDR3 DNA: TGTGCCAGCAGTGAACAGGGGGAAAATCAGCCCCAGCATTTT.

The gene calls are TRBV6-1 and TRBJ1-2, with a weak D call TRBD1 (6 bases). The length of the CDR3 is 14 residues. Germline assignment: CDR1 MNHNS and CDR2 SASEGT. V gave up 5 bases and J gave up 6 bases, with 16 bases separating them. In nucleotides, the CDR3 is TGTGCCAGCAGTTATGAGGGGGACGGTGATGGCTACACCTTC. Protein sequence: CASSYEGDGDGYTF.

The rearrangement links TRBV18 to TRBJ1-1; D perhaps matches TRBD1 (5 bases). Germline-derived CDR1 and CDR2 are KGHSH and LQKENI. With 0 bases removed from V and 5 bases from J, the gap between germline ends came to 13 bases. This CDR3 spans 15 amino acids. CDR3 nucleotides: TGTGCCAGCTCACCACCGGAGGGGCGACAGACTGAAGCTTTCTTT. Protein sequence: CASSPPEGRQTEAFF.

This clone is a singleton in its sample. The chain combines TRBV7-9 with TRBJ1-2; D gene unclear. Germline V lookup: CDR1 SEHNR, CDR2 FQNEAQ (reference sequence). This CDR3 contains 12 residues. With 3 bases removed from V and 4 bases from J, the gap between germline ends came to 6 bases. CDR3 nucleotide sequence: TGTGCCAGCAGCTTGGCTGCCTATGGCTACACCTTC. It specifies CASSLAAYGYTF.

The gene calls are TRBV5-1 and TRBJ2-3; 7 positions match TRBD1. V gave up 2 bases and J gave up 11 bases; unmatched junction bases: 17. Per germline, CDR1 SGHRS and CDR2 YFSETQ. This CDR3 region has 16 residues. This CDR3 is CASSLDPDRVWGGQYF. The CDR3 DNA sequence: TGCGCCAGCAGCTTAGACCCCGACAGGGTTTGGGGTGGGCAGTATTTT.

The chain employs TRBV5-1 and TRBJ1-1; possible D gene TRBD1, 5 bases. Germline V gives CDR1 SGHRS, CDR2 YFSETQ. Trimming removed 5 bases at V and 4 bases at J, with 15 bases between. This CDR3 contains 14 residues. CDR3 nucleotide sequence: TGCGCCAGCAGTTTTAGGGGAATTCGCACTGAAGCTTTCTTT. Encoded protein: CASSFRGIRTEAFF.

The V and J genes are TRBV6-6 and TRBJ2-7, with D uncertain. Looked up from germline, CDR1 is MNHNY and CDR2 is SVGAGI (reference sequence). V lost 5 bases and J 3 bases, leaving 5 bases between the germline ends. CDR3 length: 11 amino acids. CDR3 residues: CASSRNYEQYF. DNA for the CDR3: TGTGCCAGCAGTCGTAACTACGAGCAGTACTTC.

V and J are TRBV5-1 and TRBJ2-5; 9 nucleotides align to TRBD1. The DNA end lines up better with TRBJ2-7; the J call may be wrong. The CDR3 runs 15 residues. Germline V gene lookup returns CDR1 SGHRS and CDR2 YFSETQ. CDR3 in DNA: TGCGCCAGCAGCTTGGACCCGGGACAGGGCTACGAGCAGTACTTC. Its translation is CASSLDPGQGYEQYF.

The chain recombines TRBV5-1 with TRBJ1-1, with 7 nucleotides matching TRBD1. Germline-derived CDR1 and CDR2 are SGHRS and YFSETQ. The V segment lost 4 bases and the J segment 1 base; nucleotides outside the gene matches: 10. This CDR3 has 16 amino acids. The CDR3: CASSPVTGRTNTEAFF. For the CDR3, the DNA is TGCGCCAGCAGCCCGGTGACAGGGCGAACGAACACTGAAGCTTTCTTT.

The V call is TRBV6-1, the J call TRBJ2-5; D perhaps matches TRBD1 (5 bases). V was clipped by 2 bases and J by 7 bases, with 23 bases between them. CDR1 is MNHNS and CDR2 is SASEGT in the germline V gene. This CDR3 has 17 amino acids. The CDR3 DNA reads as TGTGCCAGCAGTGAACCAACGACAAGGGGCGTTTATGGGACCCAGTACTTC. Translation: CASSEPTTRGVYGTQYF.

This clone was seen more than once but under ten times. The same CDR3 arises from other DNA sequences in this sample as well. The rearrangement links TRBV2 to TRBJ1-1; a weak D match, TRBD1 (6 bases). V lost 6 bases and J 3 bases, leaving 11 bases between the germline ends. The CDR3 loop spans 13 amino acids. Per germline, CDR1 SNHLY and CDR2 FYNNEI. CDR3 DNA: TGTGCCAGCAGCGAGGGGGGGTACACTGAAGCTTTCTTT. The encoded protein is CASSEGGYTEAFF.

A note on this clone: One junction end does not reproduce the germline sequence, and a read error may be involved. The chain uses TRBV29-1 and TRBJ2-3; 13 bases fit TRBD2. There are 18 residues in the CDR3. CDR1 is SQVTM and CDR2 is ANQGSEA in the germline V gene. CDR3: CSAEGLAGAAGYTDTQYF. In nucleotides, the CDR3 is TGCAGCGCTGAAGGACTAGCGGGGGCCGCGGGGTATACAGATACGCAGTATTTT.

The chain has TRBV2 and TRBJ1-4; D unclear. The CDR3 consists of 15 residues. Trimming took off 6 bases at V and 2 bases at J, with 13 bases between the two ends. Germline V gene lookup returns CDR1 SNHLY and CDR2 FYNNEI. DNA of the CDR3: TGTGCCAGCAGGGATCGCCTAGCCACTAATGAAAAACTGTTTTTT. Translated, it gives CASRDRLATNEKLFF.

This sequence joins TRBV30 and TRBJ1-1; a weak D match, TRBD1 (5 bases). With 0 bases removed from V and 0 bases from J, the gap between germline ends came to 14 bases. Germline V lookup: CDR1 GTSNPN, CDR2 SVGIG (reference sequence). The CDR3 runs to 16 residues. CDR3 protein: CAWSVLRKQVNTEAFF. In DNA form, the CDR3 reads TGTGCCTGGAGTGTACTACGCAAACAGGTGAACACTGAAGCTTTCTTT. The full variable domain, in which reference TRBV30 and TRBJ1-1 provide the parts outside the CDR3, is SQTIHQWPATLVQPVGSPLSLECTVEGTSNPNLYWYRQAAGRGLQLLFYSVGIGQISSEVPQNLSASRPQDRQFILSSKKLLLSDSGFYLCAWSVLRKQVNTEAFFGQGTRLTVV.

The chain combines TRBV4-1 with TRBJ2-5; D unresolved. The DNA end is a closer match to TRBJ2-7, so the J assignment may be wrong. The CDR3 totals 12 residues. CDR1 and CDR2 (germline): MGHRA, YSYEKL. CDR3 residues: CASSQDMGEQYF. The CDR3 DNA sequence: TGCGCCAGCAGCCAAGATATGGGCGAGCAGTACTTC.

Only a few counts were recorded for this clone. This sequence joins TRBV2 and TRBJ2-3, with D unresolved. V was pared by 0 bases and J by 8 bases, with 9 bases between. This CDR3 has 13 amino acids. The germline gives CDR1 SNHLY, CDR2 FYNNEI. The CDR3 sequence: CASSEAEAGTQYF. CDR3 nucleotides: TGTGCCAGCAGTGAAGCGGAAGCAGGTACGCAGTATTTT.

For this clone: At one end, the junction sequence differs from germline, possibly due to a read error. The rearrangement links TRBV27 to TRBJ2-3; 7 bases fit TRBD1. The CDR3 sequence is 13 residues long. Per the germline V gene, CDR1 is MNHEY and CDR2 is SMNVEV (reference sequence). The CDR3 DNA reads TGTGCCAGCAGTTCAGGGGGAATAGATGCGCAGTATTTT. As protein: CASSSGGIDAQYF.

Details on this clone: Other DNA sequences of this sample code for an identical CDR3. V and J are TRBV27 and TRBJ1-1; D call uncertain. Germline loops: CDR1 MNHEY, CDR2 SMNVEV (reference sequence). There are 13 residues in the CDR3. V lost 0 bases and J lost 2, with 4 bases in between. The CDR3 loop reads CASSLSPNTEAFF. CDR3 DNA: TGTGCCAGCAGTTTATCCCCTAACACTGAAGCTTTCTTT.

V and J are TRBV9 and TRBJ2-1, with a possible D match to TRBD2 (6 bases). V lost 2 bases and J 4 bases, leaving 13 bases between the germline ends. This CDR3 is 15 amino acids long. Germline-derived CDR1 and CDR2 are SGDLS and YYNGEE. CDR3 in DNA: TGTGCCAGCAGCGTTCTACCGGGACTTTACAATGAGCAGTTCTTC. It yields the protein CASSVLPGLYNEQFF. Combining the CDR3 with reference TRBV9 and TRBJ2-1 gives the whole variable domain DSGVTQTPKHLITATGQRVTLRCSPRSGDLSVYWYQQSLDQGLQFLIQYYNGEERAKGNILERFSAQQFPDLHSELNLSSLELGDSALYFCASSVLPGLYNEQFFGPGTRLTVL.

The chain joins TRBV6-5 to TRBJ1-5; 8 positions match TRBD1. The V and J ends lost 2 bases and 6 bases, in that order; junction bases with no gene match: 6. In germline, CDR1 is MNHEY, CDR2 SVGAGI. The CDR3 is made up of 15 amino acids. CDR3 residues: CASSYDQGAGQPQHF. The CDR3 bases are TGTGCCAGCAGTTACGACCAGGGGGCTGGTCAGCCCCAGCATTTT.

The chain recombines TRBV5-4 with TRBJ2-5; D is undetermined. The germline V gene has CDR1 SGHNT and CDR2 YYREEE (reference sequence). V dropped 4 bases and J dropped 5 bases, with 12 bases sitting between them. This CDR3 contains 13 residues. The CDR3 loop reads CASSPGGQETQYF. Written as DNA, the CDR3 is TGTGCCAGCAGCCCAGGTGGGCAGGAGACCCAGTACTTC. The complete variable domain, with remaining parts taken from reference TRBV5-4 and TRBJ2-5, reads ETGVTQSPTHLIKTRGQQVTLRCSSQSGHNTVSWYQQALGQGPQFIFQYYREEENGRGNFPPRFSGLQFPNYSSELNVNALELDDSALYLCASSPGGQETQYFGPGTRLLVL.